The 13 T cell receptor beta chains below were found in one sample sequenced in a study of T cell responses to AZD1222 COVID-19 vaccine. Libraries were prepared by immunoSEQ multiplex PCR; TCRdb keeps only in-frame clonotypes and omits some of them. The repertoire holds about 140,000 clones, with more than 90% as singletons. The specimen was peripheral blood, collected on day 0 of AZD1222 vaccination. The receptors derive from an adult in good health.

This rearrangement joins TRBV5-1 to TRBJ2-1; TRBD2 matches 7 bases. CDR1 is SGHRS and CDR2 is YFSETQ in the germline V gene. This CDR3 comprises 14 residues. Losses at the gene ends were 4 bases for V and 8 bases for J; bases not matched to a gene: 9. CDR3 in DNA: TGCGCCAGCAGCCAGGGACTATTTCAGGATGAGCAGTTCTTC. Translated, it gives CASSQGLFQDEQFF.

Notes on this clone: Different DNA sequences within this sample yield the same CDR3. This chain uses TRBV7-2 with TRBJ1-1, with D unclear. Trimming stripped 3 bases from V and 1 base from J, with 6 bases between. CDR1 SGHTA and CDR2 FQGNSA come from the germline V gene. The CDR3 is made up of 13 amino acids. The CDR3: CASSFGRNTEAFF. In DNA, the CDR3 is TGTGCCAGCAGCTTTGGACGGAACACTGAAGCTTTCTTT.

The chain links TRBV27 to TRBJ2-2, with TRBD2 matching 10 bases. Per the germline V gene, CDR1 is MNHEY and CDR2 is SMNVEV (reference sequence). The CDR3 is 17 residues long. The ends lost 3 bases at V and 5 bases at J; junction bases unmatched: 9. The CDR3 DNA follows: TGTGCCAGCAGTTTTGCGCTACTAGCGGGAAGGACCGGGGAGCTGTTTTTT. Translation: CASSFALLAGRTGELFF.

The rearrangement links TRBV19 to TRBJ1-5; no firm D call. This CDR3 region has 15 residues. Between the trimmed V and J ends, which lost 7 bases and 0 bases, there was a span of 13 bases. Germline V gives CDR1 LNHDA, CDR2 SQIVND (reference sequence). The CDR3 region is CASTNRLDSNQPQHF. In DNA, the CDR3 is TGTGCCAGTACCAATAGGTTAGATAGCAATCAGCCCCAGCATTTT.

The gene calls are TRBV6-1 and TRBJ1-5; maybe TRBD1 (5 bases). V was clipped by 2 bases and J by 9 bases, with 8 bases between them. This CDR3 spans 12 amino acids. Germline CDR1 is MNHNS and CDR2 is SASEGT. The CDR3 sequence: CASSEYGGPQHF. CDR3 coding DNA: TGTGCCAGCAGTGAATATGGGGGGCCCCAGCATTTT.

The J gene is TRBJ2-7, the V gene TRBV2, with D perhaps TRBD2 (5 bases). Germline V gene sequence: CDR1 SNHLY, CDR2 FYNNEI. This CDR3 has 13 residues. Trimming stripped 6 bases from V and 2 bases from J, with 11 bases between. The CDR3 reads CASSLTEAYEQYF. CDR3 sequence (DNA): TGTGCCAGCAGCTTGACGGAGGCCTACGAGCAGTACTTC.

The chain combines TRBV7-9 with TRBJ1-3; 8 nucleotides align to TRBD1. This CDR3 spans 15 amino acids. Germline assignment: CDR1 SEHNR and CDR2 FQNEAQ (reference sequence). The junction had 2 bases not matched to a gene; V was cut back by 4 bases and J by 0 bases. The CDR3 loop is CASSSDRASGNTIYF. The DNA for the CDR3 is TGTGCCAGCAGCTCGGACAGGGCCTCTGGAAACACCATATATTTT.

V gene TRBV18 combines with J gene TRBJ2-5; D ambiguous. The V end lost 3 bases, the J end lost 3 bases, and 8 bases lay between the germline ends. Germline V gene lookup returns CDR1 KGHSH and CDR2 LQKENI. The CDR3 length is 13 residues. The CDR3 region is CASSPNSKETQYF. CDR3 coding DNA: TGTGCCAGCTCACCGAACAGTAAAGAGACCCAGTACTTC.

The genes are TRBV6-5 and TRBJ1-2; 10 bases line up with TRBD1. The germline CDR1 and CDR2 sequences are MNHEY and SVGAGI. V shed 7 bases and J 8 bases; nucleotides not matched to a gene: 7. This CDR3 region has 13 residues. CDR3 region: CASTRDRGQGYTF. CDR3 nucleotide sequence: TGTGCCAGCACCCGAGACAGGGGGCAAGGCTACACCTTC.

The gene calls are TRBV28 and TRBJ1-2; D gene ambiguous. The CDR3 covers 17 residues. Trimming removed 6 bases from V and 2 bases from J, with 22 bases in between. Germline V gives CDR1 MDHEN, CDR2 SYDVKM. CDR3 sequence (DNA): TGTGCCAGCAGACCCGTTATTCCAATACGAGGGAACTATGGCTACACCTTC. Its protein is CASRPVIPIRGNYGYTF.

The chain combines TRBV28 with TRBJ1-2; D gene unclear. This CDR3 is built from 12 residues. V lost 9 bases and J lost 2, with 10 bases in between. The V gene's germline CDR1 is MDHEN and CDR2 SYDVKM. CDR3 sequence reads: CASRAPNYGYTF. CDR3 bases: TGTGCCAGTCGTGCGCCGAACTATGGCTACACCTTC.

CDR3 sequence: CASSLAKVKVEAFF. The DNA for the CDR3 is TGTGCCAGCAGCTTAGCGAAGGTGAAGGTTGAAGCTTTCTTT. The J gene is TRBJ1-1, the V gene TRBV7-2; D remains unclear. CDR3 size: 14 residues. Trimming left V 0 bases short and J 7 bases short, with 12 bases between. Germline CDR1 SGHTA, CDR2 FQGNSA. Supplemented by reference TRBV7-2 and TRBJ1-1, the full variable domain reads GAGVSQSPSNKVTEKGKDVELRCDPISGHTALYWYRQSLGQGLEFLIYFQGNSAPDKSGLPSDRFSAERTGGSVSTLTIQRTQQEDSAVYLCASSLAKVKVEAFFGQGTRLTVV.

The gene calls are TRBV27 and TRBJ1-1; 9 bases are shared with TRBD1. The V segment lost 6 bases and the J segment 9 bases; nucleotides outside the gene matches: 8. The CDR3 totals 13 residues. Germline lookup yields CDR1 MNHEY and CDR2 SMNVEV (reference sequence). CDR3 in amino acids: CASSLFYRGQAFF. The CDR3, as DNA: TGTGCCAGCAGCCTTTTTTACAGGGGGCAAGCTTTCTTT.